This T cell receptor (beta chain) was captured by sequencing in a study of blood T cell repertoires in COVID-19 (dated by TCRdb to about 2020). About the study as a whole: Samples covering the acute and convalescent phases of COVID-19 were provided by collaborators in the United States, Italy and Spain. The prospective study material was composed of cDNA or gDNA derived from T cells, B-cell-depleted T cells, or PBMCs. The dataset comprised deeply sampled blood TCRbeta repertoires from subjects exposed to, actively infected with, or recovered from COVID-19. The repertoires were released in a freely available public database meant as a resource for research on the immune response to SARS-CoV-2. The samples were drawn from the first 160 participants of the ongoing ImmuneRACE study and from roughly 1,300 subjects provided by 6 global collaborators. The sample metadata nearly always contained a de-identified subject ID, COVID-19 status, age in years and sex. Where available, HLA class I and class II types were taken from metadata supplied by the sample provider and were not determined by assay-based typing.

Spanning cysteine to phenylalanine, the CDR3 consists of 16 amino acids. The kept DNA is CDR3 alone, 48 bases in frame from the first base. CDR1 SEHNR and CDR2 FQNEAQ were looked up in the germline V gene (reference sequence). The junction carries 12 bases between V and J, which are trimmed by 5 bases and 1 base respectively. Here is what the overall study found, with its caveats: Clinical and demographic metadata were provided uncurated, with the amount varying by source and participant.

As to this clone: What antigen it recognizes has not been identified. No much larger clone is present one base from it, and per-base qualities are unavailable.

TCRbeta CDR3 regions were amplified from genomic DNA using the immunoSEQ Assay, a bias-controlled multiplex PCR. Per the original workflow: Within the assay, amplification of reference gene primers was used to estimate how many nucleated cells each sample contained. Sequence reads were collapsed and filtered to measure the absolute abundance of every unique TCRbeta CDR3 rearrangement. For each sample, productive Simpson clonality was calculated as the square root of Simpson's diversity index across productive rearrangements. TCRdb re-hosts the immuneACCESS table, in-frame sequences only. Its copies lack some clones; in the studies checked, an unresolved V gene accounts for under half of them, and the cause for the rest is not known. The V and J calls and clone size are taken from that table; D and trimming were inferred from the DNA. Counted in this sample were about 150,000 clones; around nine tenths of them appeared once. The biggest ten clones account for about 1.6% of the sample.

The collaborating institutions used their own protocols to collect whole blood in K2EDTA tubes. For TCRbeta analysis, collaborator samples were shipped as frozen whole blood, as isolated PBMCs, or as DNA extracted from either sample type. This sequence originates from a human donor in a cohort sampled during active COVID-19. Material: peripheral blood. The sequence is built from TRBV7-9 and TRBJ2-6; TRBD1 could be the D gene, as 6 bases match. The DNA reads as follows: TGTGCCAGCAGCAGGACAGACCCATCTGGGGCCAACGTCCTGACTTTC. It translates as CASSRTDPSGANVLTF.